The 31 T cell receptor beta chains below all came from one sample that was sequenced in a study of regulatory T cells in long-lasting Graves disease. Construction of the TCR beta libraries employed iRepertoire HTBI primers in conjunction with Arm-PCR of CDR3 regions. TCRdb re-called the multiplex PCR reads with MiXCR, one entry per CDR3 protein. The data contain about 470,000 distinct CDR3 sequences, 20% to 25% of them singletons. Time point: persistent/refractory GD, antithyroid drugs over 5 years with positive TRAb. TCR sequences were obtained from RNA taken from PBMCs. Sequencing used peripheral blood mononuclear cells (PBMCs), obtained when the disease was refractory, from a patient treated with antithyroid drugs. These receptors were collected from a female donor with Graves disease.

This clonotype appeared a few times. The chain has TRBV18 and TRBJ2-1; D gene uncertain. This CDR3 is built from 12 residues. Germline CDR1 reads KGHSH; CDR2 reads LQKENI. Trimming shortened V by 4 bases and J by 5 bases, and 6 bases separated the two germline ends. CDR3 sequence reads: CASSRPNNEQFF. The CDR3 DNA reads as TGTGCCAGCTCACGCCCCAACAATGAGCAGTTCTTC.

In its sample, this clonotype was seen a few times. The CDR3 nucleotides are TGCAGCGTCCTGGGCTACGAGCAGTACTTC. Its protein is CSVLGYEQYF. The chain recombines TRBV29-1 with TRBJ2-7; D is undetermined. V lost 6 bases and J lost 3, with 6 bases in between. CDR3 length: 10 amino acids. Germline V gene lookup returns CDR1 SQVTM and CDR2 ANQGSEA.

This CDR3 is CASSAHEAARYGYTF. The CDR3 DNA reads TGTGCCAGCAGCGCTCATGAGGCAGCTAGATATGGCTACACCTTC. This chain links TRBV9 with TRBJ1-2; no clear D gene. V was cut by 3 bases and J by 5 bases, with 17 bases left in between. The CDR3 runs 15 residues. Germline V gives CDR1 SGDLS, CDR2 YYNGEE.

This clonotype has a count of ten or more. The chain is built from TRBV28 and TRBJ1-2, with 11 bases matching TRBD1. V trimming: 7 bases; J trimming: 4 bases; junction bases outside the gene matches: 5. The CDR3 is made up of 14 amino acids. The V gene's germline CDR1 is MDHEN and CDR2 SYDVKM. The CDR3 spells CASIRGTGGYGYTF. Written as DNA, the CDR3 is TGTGCCAGCATTAGGGGGACAGGGGGCTATGGCTACACCTTC.

Ten or more counts support this clonotype. The chain joins TRBV15 to TRBJ2-5; D remains ambiguous. Per the germline V gene, CDR1 is LNHNV and CDR2 is YYDKDF (reference sequence). The CDR3 is made up of 14 amino acids. V was pared by 0 bases and J by 2 bases, with 7 bases between. DNA of the CDR3: TGTGCCACCAGCAGAGATTCAGAGCAAGAGACCCAGTACTTC. Translation gives CATSRDSEQETQYF.

There are a few counts of this clonotype. The V call is TRBV7-2, the J call TRBJ2-7, with TRBD2 identical over 12 bases. V dropped 2 bases and J dropped 6; count of bases not matched to a gene: 5. This CDR3 has 15 residues. Germline CDR1 SGHTA, CDR2 FQGNSA. The CDR3 coding sequence is TGTGCCAGCAGCTTACGGGGACTAGCGGGCTCCGAGCAGTACTTC. Translated, it gives CASSLRGLAGSEQYF.

This chain uses TRBV20-1 with TRBJ2-2; TRBD1 aligns across 9 bases. Trimming at V came to 0 bases and at J to 5 bases, leaving 4 bases not matched to a gene. Germline loops: CDR1 DFQATT, CDR2 SNEGSKA (reference sequence). The CDR3 sequence is 15 residues long. CDR3 nucleotide sequence: TGCAGTGCTAGAGATCTCGACAGGGGGACCGGGGAGCTGTTTTTT. Translated: CSARDLDRGTGELFF.

The rearrangement uses TRBV27 and TRBJ2-1; 8 bases fit TRBD1. CDR3 length equals 17 residues. Germline CDR1 and CDR2: MNHEY and SMNVEV (reference sequence). The trim removed 2 bases at V and 4 bases at J, leaving 10 bases unmatched. CDR3 amino acids: CASSLQGTGAFYNEQFF. The CDR3 region has the DNA TGTGCCAGCAGTTTACAAGGGACAGGAGCCTTTTACAATGAGCAGTTCTTC.

This clonotype was counted many times. The V gene is TRBV7-8, the J gene TRBJ2-5; TRBD1 might be the D (6 bases). The CDR3 sequence is 12 residues long. Between the trimmed V and J ends, which lost 4 bases and 6 bases, there was a span of 9 bases. Germline V gene data show CDR1 as SGHVS and CDR2 as FQNEAQ. DNA of the CDR3: TGTGCCAGCAGCTCAGGGGTGCAGACCCAGTACTTC. It is translated as CASSSGVQTQYF.

In its sample, this clonotype was seen a few times. The chain is built from TRBV5-1 and TRBJ2-1; possible D gene TRBD2, 5 bases. Trimming cost V 0 bases and J 7 bases, with 11 bases left between them. The CDR3 runs 14 residues. Germline V lookup: CDR1 SGHRS, CDR2 YFSETQ. In nucleotides, the CDR3 is TGCGCCAGCAGCTTGGTAGCGACGGGGAATGAGCAGTTCTTC. Translated, it gives CASSLVATGNEQFF.

Ten or more counts support this clonotype. The chain couples TRBV6-1 to TRBJ2-7; D is uncertain. The CDR3 extends over 9 amino acids. From germline, CDR1 is MNHNS and CDR2 SASEGT. The V gene lost 8 bases and the J gene lost 6 bases, with 5 bases spanning the gap. CDR3 sequence: CASHSEQYF. Written as DNA, the CDR3 is TGTGCCAGCCACTCCGAGCAGTACTTC.

This clonotype was counted at least ten times. V and J are TRBV27 and TRBJ1-6; tentative D call: TRBD1 (5 bases). The CDR3 sequence is 15 residues long. V was shortened by 0 bases and J by 5 bases, with 8 bases between the two germline ends. Germline CDR1 reads MNHEY; CDR2 reads SMNVEV (reference sequence). DNA of the CDR3: TGTGCCAGCAGTTTATCCAGGGCGGATAATTCACCCCTCCACTTT. Protein product: CASSLSRADNSPLHF.

As for this clonotype: One junction end does not reproduce the germline sequence, and a read error may be involved. The chain has TRBV7-9 and TRBJ1-4, with TRBD1 as a possible D gene (6 bases). CDR3 length: 14 residues. Germline V lookup: CDR1 SEHNR, CDR2 FQNEAQ (reference sequence). The CDR3, as DNA: TGTGCCAGCAGCTTACTGGGGGCTGGTGAAAAACTGCTTTTT. The encoded protein is CASSLLGAGEKLLF. The entire variable domain, with the rest obtained from reference TRBV7-9 and TRBJ1-4, is as follows: DTGVSQNPRHKITKRGQNVTFRCDPISEHNRLYWYRQTLGQGPEFLTYFQNEAQLEKSRLLSDRFSAERPKGSFSTLEIQRTEQGDSAMYLCASSLLGAGEKLLFGSGTQLSVL.

This clonotype has ten or more counts. This rearrangement joins TRBV20-1 to TRBJ2-5; 14 positions agree with TRBD2. Germline trimming cut 4 bases from V and 5 bases from J; bases unmatched to any gene: 15. This CDR3 contains 18 residues. Germline lookup yields CDR1 DFQATT and CDR2 SNEGSKA (reference sequence). The CDR3 nucleotides are TGCAGTGCTAAAGTTTTTCGGACTAGCGGGAGGTGGGCGGAGACCCAGTACTTC. This sequence encodes CSAKVFRTSGRWAETQYF.

This clonotype was seen at least ten times. The V gene is TRBV28, the J gene TRBJ2-7, with D possibly matching TRBD2 (6 bases). The CDR3 spans 15 residues. Germline CDR1 MDHEN, CDR2 SYDVKM. The V end lost 7 bases, the J end lost 0 bases, and 16 bases lay between the germline ends. The CDR3 spells CASTSPGVDSYEQYF. Written as DNA, the CDR3 is TGTGCCAGCACCTCGCCGGGGGTGGACTCCTACGAGCAGTACTTC. Full variable domain (remainder filled in from reference TRBV28 and TRBJ2-7): DVKVTQSSRYLVKRTGEKVFLECVQDMDHENMFWYRQDPGLGLRLIYFSYDVKMKEKGDIPEGYSVSREKKERFSLILESASTNQTSMYLCASTSPGVDSYEQYFGPGTRLTVT.

This clonotype has just a few counts. The chain employs TRBV28 and TRBJ2-2; 8 bases align to TRBD1. V lost 7 bases, J lost 1 base, and 8 bases stayed unmatched. This CDR3 spans 16 amino acids. Germline V gives CDR1 MDHEN, CDR2 SYDVKM. The CDR3 DNA sequence: TGTGCCAGCAACGCCCCAGGGGGCGGGAACACCGGGGAGCTGTTTTTT. Translation gives CASNAPGGGNTGELFF.

The chain uses TRBV6-1 and TRBJ2-5; D perhaps matches TRBD2 (5 bases). CDR1 and CDR2 (germline): MNHNS, SASEGT. V was trimmed by 3 bases and J by 6 bases, leaving 14 bases between them. There are 14 residues in the CDR3. DNA of the CDR3: TGTGCCAGCAGTGAGGATAGAGGGCGTAAGACCCAGTACTTC. Protein: CASSEDRGRKTQYF.

This clonotype was counted only a few times. This rearrangement joins TRBV4-1 to TRBJ1-2; possibly TRBD1 for D (6 bases). Germline loops: CDR1 MGHRA, CDR2 YSYEKL. This CDR3 spans 14 amino acids. Trimming stripped 0 bases from V and 8 bases from J, with 13 bases between. The CDR3 coding sequence is TGCGCCAGCAGCCAAGATCTGGGGGGGCAGGGCTACACCTTC. It yields the protein CASSQDLGGQGYTF.

In its sample, this clonotype was seen a few times. The chain recombines TRBV6-2 or TRBV6-3 with TRBJ2-1; 13 nucleotides line up with TRBD2. The length of the CDR3 is 15 residues. Germline trimming cut 2 bases from V and 7 bases from J; bases unmatched to any gene: 2. Germline V CDR1 and CDR2: MNHEY, SVGEGT. The CDR3: CASSYGLAGVNEQFF. The CDR3 DNA follows: TGTGCCAGCAGTTACGGACTAGCGGGAGTAAATGAGCAGTTCTTC.

About this clonotype: This may come from a read error, since a much larger clone is one base off. The V gene is TRBV6-1, the J gene TRBJ1-1, with D uncertain. The length of the CDR3 is 14 residues. Germline lookup yields CDR1 MNHNS and CDR2 SASEGT. The CDR3 spells CASSPAQDLFQASF. CDR3 coding DNA: TGTGCCAGCAGCCCTGCCCAGGACCTTTTTCAAGCTTCCTTT.

This clonotype was seen a few times. V usage is TRBV11-2 and J usage is TRBJ1-5, with a tentative D call TRBD1 (6 bases). The V gene's germline CDR1 is SGHAT and CDR2 FQNNGV. CDR3 length: 15 amino acids. Trimming pared 1 base from V and 2 bases from J, leaving 9 bases between. CDR3 DNA: TGTGCCAGCAGCTTAGGGGGGCCCGGCAATCAGCCCCAGCATTTT. Encoded protein: CASSLGGPGNQPQHF. The full variable domain, completed using reference TRBV11-2 and TRBJ1-5, is EAGVAQSPRYKIIEKRQSVAFWCNPISGHATLYWYQQILGQGPKLLIQFQNNGVVDDSQLPKDRFSAERLKGVDSTLKIQPAKLEDSAVYLCASSLGGPGNQPQHFGDGTRLSIL.

This clonotype showed up many times. The chain carries TRBV20-1 and TRBJ1-4; D gene unclear. This CDR3 is built from 13 residues. V was cut by 1 base and J by 7 bases, with 10 bases left in between. Germline V gives CDR1 DFQATT, CDR2 SNEGSKA (reference sequence). CDR3 amino acids: CSARVEGSEKLFF. The CDR3 region has the DNA TGCAGTGCTAGAGTTGAGGGTAGTGAAAAACTGTTTTTT.

The chain is built from TRBV6-2 or TRBV6-3 and TRBJ2-1; D remains ambiguous. Germline CDR1 and CDR2: MNHEY and SVGEGT. The CDR3 extends over 12 amino acids. The V end lost 5 bases, the J end lost 8 bases, and 10 bases lay between the germline ends. DNA for the CDR3: TGTGCCAGCAGTGAATCCCGCGATGAGCAGTTCTTC. Its protein product is CASSESRDEQFF.

The V call is TRBV29-1, the J call TRBJ2-7, with D possibly being TRBD1 or TRBD2 (6 bases each). Trimming took off 6 bases at V and 0 bases at J, with 21 bases between the two ends. Germline CDR1 is SQVTM and CDR2 is ANQGSEA. This CDR3 has 16 amino acids. CDR3 sequence: CSVLGWGAPLSYEQYF. The CDR3 DNA follows: TGCAGCGTCCTCGGATGGGGGGCCCCTCTCTCCTACGAGCAGTACTTC.

V and J are TRBV3-1 and TRBJ2-3, with D hard to call. Germline CDR1 LGHDT, CDR2 YNNKEL (reference sequence). The CDR3 has 14 residues. V lost 4 bases, J lost 2 bases, and 10 bases lay in between. The CDR3 bases are TGTGCCAGCAGCCTGGCGGATCCCACAGATACGCAGTATTTT. Translated: CASSLADPTDTQYF.

This clonotype was seen only a few times. The chain uses TRBV27 and TRBJ2-5; 10 nucleotides agree with TRBD2. The CDR3 runs 17 residues. V gave up 0 bases and J gave up 1 base; unmatched junction bases: 5. Germline V gene sequence: CDR1 MNHEY, CDR2 SMNVEV (reference sequence). The CDR3 DNA reads TGTGCCAGCAGTTTATCGGGCCAGCGGGAGGGCCAAGAGACCCAGTACTTC. Protein: CASSLSGQREGQETQYF.

The rearrangement links TRBV19 to TRBJ1-6; D might be TRBD1 (5 bases). The V gene lost 7 bases and the J gene lost 11 bases, with 15 bases spanning the gap. From germline, CDR1 is LNHDA and CDR2 SQIVND (reference sequence). CDR3 length: 13 amino acids. In nucleotides, the CDR3 is TGTGCCAGTAAGGGTGCAGGGTGGGCACCCCTCCACTTT. Translating gives CASKGAGWAPLHF.

Many counts were recorded for this clonotype. The chain is built from TRBV28 and TRBJ1-5; D gene unclear. V dropped 8 bases and J dropped 3 bases, with 11 bases sitting between them. The CDR3 consists of 13 residues. CDR1 and CDR2 from the germline V gene are MDHEN and SYDVKM. As DNA, the CDR3 is TGTGCCAGCGGAGAGCAGCTCAATCAGCCCCAGCATTTT. Translated, it gives CASGEQLNQPQHF.

Note on this clonotype: With a much larger clone just one base away, this may be a read error. The J gene is TRBJ2-2, the V gene TRBV28, with 8 bases fitting TRBD1. The CDR3 spans 17 residues. V shed 7 bases and J 6 bases; nucleotides not matched to a gene: 16. CDR1 and CDR2 from the germline V gene are MDHEN and SYDVKM. The CDR3 is CASKPPRGQAVSGELFF. CDR3 sequence (DNA): TGTGCCAGCAAACCACCCCGGGGACAGGCGGTATCCGGGGAGCTGTTTTTT.

V gene TRBV4-1 combines with J gene TRBJ2-6, with D perhaps TRBD1 (5 bases). The V and J ends lost 0 bases and 0 bases respectively, with 9 bases between them. Germline loops: CDR1 MGHRA, CDR2 YSYEKL. The CDR3 totals 17 residues. CDR3 in DNA: TGCGCCAGCAGCCAAGACAGGGCCTCCTCTGGGGCCAACGTCCTGACTTTC. Translation: CASSQDRASSGANVLTF.

This clonotype was counted at least ten times. The chain uses TRBV28 and TRBJ1-1; D gene unclear. Germline CDR1 reads MDHEN; CDR2 reads SYDVKM. V lost 1 base, J lost 1 base, and 7 bases lay in between. The CDR3 consists of 14 residues. The CDR3 DNA reads as TGTGCCAGCAGTTTATTAGGTGGGAACACTGAAGCTTTCTTT. Translated: CASSLLGGNTEAFF.